The rows below give T cell receptor beta chains drawn from one sample of a study of CD8 T cell repertoires and HIV-1 epitope variants. Clones were read by immunoSEQ multiplex PCR, and TCRdb kept only the in-frame ones, dropping some. The table shows about 3,600 clones, with nearly 70% occurring only once. Their specific antigens are unknown. Sequenced: cultured CD8+ T cells derived from PBMCs. The receptors here all came from a male donor with HIV. Each CDR3 is given with its conserved first and last residue. The order of the fields is clone size, D gene, V gene, J gene, CDR3 DNA, CDR3 protein. The D gene is left open where the match is weak. Clone size is shown for a subset of rows, as once, few, many or a class of expanded clone.

abundance: few; d_gene: TRBD1; v_gene: TRBV9; j_gene: TRBJ1-5; CDR3nt: TGTGCCAGCAGCCTAGGACAGGGATTCCATCAGCCCCAGCATTTT; CDR3aa: CASSLGQGFHQPQHF
abundance: -; d_gene: -; v_gene: TRBV5-4; j_gene: TRBJ1-2; CDR3nt: TGCGCCAGCAGCCAAGATCCCGTCGAACTCGACTATGGCTACACCTTC; CDR3aa: CASSQDPVELDYGYTF
abundance: -; d_gene: -; v_gene: TRBV7-6; j_gene: TRBJ2-7; CDR3nt: TGTGCCAGCAGCTTAGTGGGCCCTTCGGACGAGCAGTACTTC; CDR3aa: CASSLVGPSDEQYF
abundance: -; d_gene: TRBD1; v_gene: TRBV4-3; j_gene: TRBJ2-7; CDR3nt: TGCGCCAGCAGCCAAGCGCCTCCGGGACAGGGAGGCGAGCAGTACTTC; CDR3aa: CASSQAPPGQGGEQYF
abundance: -; d_gene: TRBD1; v_gene: TRBV19; j_gene: TRBJ2-1; CDR3nt: TGTGCCAGTAGTAGGGGACAGGGTAGAAGTGAGCAGTTCTTC; CDR3aa: CASSRGQGRSEQFF
abundance: -; d_gene: -; v_gene: TRBV27; j_gene: TRBJ2-1; CDR3nt: TGTGCCAGCAGTCCCCCCGGGCCTTACAATGAGCAGTTCTTC; CDR3aa: CASSPPGPYNEQFF
abundance: once; d_gene: -; v_gene: TRBV27; j_gene: TRBJ1-4; CDR3nt: TGTGCCAGCGCCTTTAGAGGGTTGGGACGGGCTAATGAAAAACTGTTTTTT; CDR3aa: CASAFRGLGRANEKLFF
abundance: -; d_gene: -; v_gene: TRBV19; j_gene: TRBJ1-1; CDR3nt: TGTGCCAGTAGTCCAGTTGGAGGTTGGATAATGACTGAAGCTTTCTTT; CDR3aa: CASSPVGGWIMTEAFF
abundance: -; d_gene: -; v_gene: TRBV6-1; j_gene: TRBJ1-5; CDR3nt: TGTGCCAGCAGTGAAGACCCTCAGGGGATATTCCAGCCCCAGCATTTT; CDR3aa: CASSEDPQGIFQPQHF
abundance: -; d_gene: TRBD2; v_gene: TRBV5-4; j_gene: TRBJ2-5; CDR3nt: TGTGCCAGCAGCTTGGCCGGGGCGGGGGGCTCGTCAGAGACCCAGTACTTC; CDR3aa: CASSLAGAGGSSETQYF
abundance: -; d_gene: -; v_gene: TRBV30; j_gene: TRBJ1-1; CDR3nt: TGTGCCTGGAGTGCCCCCCCCACTGAAGCTTTCTTT; CDR3aa: CAWSAPPTEAFF
abundance: -; d_gene: -; v_gene: TRBV2; j_gene: TRBJ2-5; CDR3nt: TGTGCCAGCAGGGGCTTCACAGGGAGGGAGACCCAGTACTTC; CDR3aa: CASRGFTGRETQYF
abundance: medium-sized; d_gene: -; v_gene: TRBV28; j_gene: TRBJ1-2; CDR3nt: TGTGCCAGCAGTCTGGATCGCTGGGGCTACACCTTC; CDR3aa: CASSLDRWGYTF
abundance: -; d_gene: TRBD2; v_gene: TRBV28; j_gene: TRBJ2-7; CDR3nt: TGTGCCAGCAGTCTGACTAGCGGGAGCGACGAGCAGTACTTC; CDR3aa: CASSLTSGSDEQYF
abundance: -; d_gene: TRBD1; v_gene: TRBV7-8; j_gene: TRBJ2-2; CDR3nt: TGTGCCAGCAGCTTATCCCGGAACAGGGGGCAAACCGGGGAGCTGTTTTTT; CDR3aa: CASSLSRNRGQTGELFF
abundance: -; d_gene: -; v_gene: TRBV11-2; j_gene: TRBJ2-6; CDR3nt: TGTGCCAGCAGCTCCTGGACCCCTGAAACTGGGGCCAACGTCCTGACTTTC; CDR3aa: CASSSWTPETGANVLTF
abundance: -; d_gene: -; v_gene: TRBV6-1; j_gene: TRBJ2-2; CDR3nt: TGTGCCAGCAGTGAATGGTGGGGGAACACCGGGGAGCTGTTTTTT; CDR3aa: CASSEWWGNTGELFF
abundance: few; d_gene: TRBD1; v_gene: TRBV7-2; j_gene: TRBJ1-2; CDR3nt: TGTGCCAGCCATACCCGGGACAGAACTTATGGCTACACCTTC; CDR3aa: CASHTRDRTYGYTF
abundance: -; d_gene: TRBD2; v_gene: TRBV9; j_gene: TRBJ2-7; CDR3nt: TGTGCCAGCAGCGTAGGACTAGCGAGGTATTCCTACGAGCAGTACTTC; CDR3aa: CASSVGLARYSYEQYF
abundance: -; d_gene: TRBD2; v_gene: TRBV5-4; j_gene: TRBJ2-1; CDR3nt: TGTGCCAGCAGCCCTAGACTAGCGGGGGGGCCCGATGAGCAGTTCTTC; CDR3aa: CASSPRLAGGPDEQFF
abundance: -; d_gene: -; v_gene: TRBV5-1; j_gene: TRBJ1-1; CDR3nt: TGCGCCAGCAGCTTGGCTCTGGGGGCAGGCACTGAAGCTTTCTTT; CDR3aa: CASSLALGAGTEAFF
abundance: -; d_gene: -; v_gene: TRBV7-2; j_gene: TRBJ1-4; CDR3nt: TGTGCCAGCAGCCCCAGGGACCAACGGGAGGCGGCAACTAGTGAAAAACTGTTTTTT; CDR3aa: CASSPRDQREAATSEKLFF
abundance: -; d_gene: TRBD1; v_gene: TRBV29-1; j_gene: TRBJ1-6; CDR3nt: TGCAGCGCCAGACAGGGGGCGAGGAATTCACCCCTCCACTTT; CDR3aa: CSARQGARNSPLHF
abundance: -; d_gene: -; v_gene: TRBV19; j_gene: TRBJ1-1; CDR3nt: TGTGCCAGTATCGGTCTTGAAGCTTTCTTT; CDR3aa: CASIGLEAFF
abundance: -; d_gene: TRBD2; v_gene: TRBV28; j_gene: TRBJ2-7; CDR3nt: TGTGCCAGCAGTTTTCGACTAGCGAGCTACGAGCAGTACTTC; CDR3aa: CASSFRLASYEQYF
abundance: -; d_gene: -; v_gene: TRBV5-4; j_gene: TRBJ1-1; CDR3nt: TGTGCCAGCAGCTTGGCGGGGTTACCTGAAGCTTTCTTT; CDR3aa: CASSLAGLPEAFF
abundance: -; d_gene: -; v_gene: TRBV27; j_gene: TRBJ1-1; CDR3nt: TGTGCCAGCAGAATATACAGGGAGAACACTGAAGCTTTCTTT; CDR3aa: CASRIYRENTEAFF
abundance: -; d_gene: -; v_gene: TRBV6-5; j_gene: TRBJ2-1; CDR3nt: TGTGCCAGCAGTTCCCTCGGCAGGTCCAATGAGCAGTTCTTC; CDR3aa: CASSSLGRSNEQFF
abundance: -; d_gene: -; v_gene: TRBV19; j_gene: TRBJ2-7; CDR3nt: TGTGCCAGTAGTATTTCCTCCCAAGGGGCCTACGAGCAGTACTTC; CDR3aa: CASSISSQGAYEQYF
abundance: -; d_gene: -; v_gene: TRBV19; j_gene: TRBJ2-1; CDR3nt: TGTGCCAGTAGTCCAGGGCCCTACAATGAGCAGTTCTTC; CDR3aa: CASSPGPYNEQFF
abundance: -; d_gene: -; v_gene: TRBV28; j_gene: TRBJ2-3; CDR3nt: TGTGCCAGCAGTTCCAGGAGTAGAGGGGTGGAGGCAGATACGCAGTATTTT; CDR3aa: CASSSRSRGVEADTQYF
abundance: -; d_gene: -; v_gene: TRBV19; j_gene: TRBJ2-7; CDR3nt: TGTGCCAGTAGTCTCGGTGTAGGCGCCTACGAGCAGTACTTC; CDR3aa: CASSLGVGAYEQYF
abundance: -; d_gene: -; v_gene: TRBV28; j_gene: TRBJ2-7; CDR3nt: TGTGCCAGCAGTTTAAGTGGGTCCGGCGAGCAGTACTTC; CDR3aa: CASSLSGSGEQYF
abundance: -; d_gene: -; v_gene: TRBV6-5; j_gene: TRBJ2-7; CDR3nt: TGTGCCAGCAGTTACTTCGGGGCCTACGAGCAGTACTTC; CDR3aa: CASSYFGAYEQYF
abundance: once; d_gene: -; v_gene: TRBV28; j_gene: TRBJ2-1; CDR3nt: TGTGCCAGCAGTTTACAACTAGCAAGTAGCGATGAGCAGTTCTTC; CDR3aa: CASSLQLASSDEQFF
abundance: -; d_gene: TRBD2; v_gene: TRBV5-8; j_gene: TRBJ2-6; CDR3nt: TGTGCCAGCAGCTTTCGGGAGGGCCTTAGTGGGGCCAACGTCCTGACTTTC; CDR3aa: CASSFREGLSGANVLTF
abundance: -; d_gene: -; v_gene: TRBV7-2; j_gene: TRBJ2-3; CDR3nt: TGTGCCAGCAGCATGGAATTGGGGGGAACAGATACGCAGTATTTT; CDR3aa: CASSMELGGTDTQYF
abundance: few; d_gene: -; v_gene: TRBV11-2; j_gene: TRBJ2-2; CDR3nt: TGTGCCAGCAGCTTAGCCCGGAGGACCGGGGAGCTGTTTTTT; CDR3aa: CASSLARRTGELFF
abundance: -; d_gene: TRBD1; v_gene: TRBV28; j_gene: TRBJ2-7; CDR3nt: TGTGCCAGCAATCCGGGACAGGGGGCCTACGAGCAGTACTTC; CDR3aa: CASNPGQGAYEQYF
abundance: -; d_gene: -; v_gene: TRBV12-2; j_gene: TRBJ2-1; CDR3nt: TGTGCAAGTCGCCCAGAGCCCAGACTAGCGGGGGATTCCCCTCCTTACAATGAGCAGTTCTTC; CDR3aa: CASRPEPRLAGDSPPYNEQFF
abundance: -; d_gene: -; v_gene: TRBV9; j_gene: TRBJ1-1; CDR3nt: TGTGCCAGCAGCGTAGGGGTAGGGAGCGGCACTGAAGCTTTCTTT; CDR3aa: CASSVGVGSGTEAFF
abundance: -; d_gene: -; v_gene: TRBV7-2; j_gene: TRBJ1-5; CDR3nt: TGTGCCAGCCATCCGAGGGGGGATCTTCAGCCCCAGCATTTT; CDR3aa: CASHPRGDLQPQHF
abundance: -; d_gene: TRBD2; v_gene: TRBV5-1; j_gene: TRBJ2-3; CDR3nt: TGCGCCAGCAGCTTGGGACTAGCGGGAGGGCCCCTTGGCACAGATACGCAGTATTTT; CDR3aa: CASSLGLAGGPLGTDTQYF
abundance: -; d_gene: -; v_gene: TRBV28; j_gene: TRBJ1-4; CDR3nt: TGTGCCAGCAGTTTCCGTCCTGCAACTAATGAAAAACTGTTTTTT; CDR3aa: CASSFRPATNEKLFF
abundance: -; d_gene: TRBD1; v_gene: TRBV11-2; j_gene: TRBJ1-2; CDR3nt: TGTGCCTCGAGGGACAGGACATTGGCGGTCTTC; CDR3aa: CASRDRTLAVF
abundance: -; d_gene: -; v_gene: TRBV27; j_gene: TRBJ1-2; CDR3nt: TGTGCCAGCAGTATAACAGGAGGGACTTATGGCTACACCTTC; CDR3aa: CASSITGGTYGYTF
abundance: -; d_gene: -; v_gene: TRBV27; j_gene: TRBJ1-2; CDR3nt: TGTGCCAGCAGTTTAGGAGCGACCAACTATGGCTACACCTTC; CDR3aa: CASSLGATNYGYTF
abundance: -; d_gene: -; v_gene: TRBV10-3; j_gene: TRBJ1-2; CDR3nt: TGTGCCATCAGTGAGTCTGGGAGATACACCTTC; CDR3aa: CAISESGRYTF
abundance: few; d_gene: -; v_gene: TRBV7-9; j_gene: TRBJ2-7; CDR3nt: TGTGCCAGCAGCCTCTCCTACGAGCAGTACTTC; CDR3aa: CASSLSYEQYF
abundance: -; d_gene: -; v_gene: TRBV21-1; j_gene: TRBJ2-1; CDR3nt: TGTGCCAGCGGGAGCATACTAGGCGGGAGGGCCCTGTATGAGCAGTTCTTC; CDR3aa: CASGSILGGRALYEQFF
abundance: few; d_gene: TRBD2; v_gene: TRBV2; j_gene: TRBJ2-7; CDR3nt: TGTGCCAGCAGCCCCCTAGAGACTAGCGGATTTTCCTACGAGCAGTACTTC; CDR3aa: CASSPLETSGFSYEQYF
abundance: -; d_gene: TRBD2; v_gene: TRBV7-9; j_gene: TRBJ2-1; CDR3nt: TGTGCCAGCAGCCCACTAAGGACTAGCCCCTACAATGAGCAGTTCTTC; CDR3aa: CASSPLRTSPYNEQFF